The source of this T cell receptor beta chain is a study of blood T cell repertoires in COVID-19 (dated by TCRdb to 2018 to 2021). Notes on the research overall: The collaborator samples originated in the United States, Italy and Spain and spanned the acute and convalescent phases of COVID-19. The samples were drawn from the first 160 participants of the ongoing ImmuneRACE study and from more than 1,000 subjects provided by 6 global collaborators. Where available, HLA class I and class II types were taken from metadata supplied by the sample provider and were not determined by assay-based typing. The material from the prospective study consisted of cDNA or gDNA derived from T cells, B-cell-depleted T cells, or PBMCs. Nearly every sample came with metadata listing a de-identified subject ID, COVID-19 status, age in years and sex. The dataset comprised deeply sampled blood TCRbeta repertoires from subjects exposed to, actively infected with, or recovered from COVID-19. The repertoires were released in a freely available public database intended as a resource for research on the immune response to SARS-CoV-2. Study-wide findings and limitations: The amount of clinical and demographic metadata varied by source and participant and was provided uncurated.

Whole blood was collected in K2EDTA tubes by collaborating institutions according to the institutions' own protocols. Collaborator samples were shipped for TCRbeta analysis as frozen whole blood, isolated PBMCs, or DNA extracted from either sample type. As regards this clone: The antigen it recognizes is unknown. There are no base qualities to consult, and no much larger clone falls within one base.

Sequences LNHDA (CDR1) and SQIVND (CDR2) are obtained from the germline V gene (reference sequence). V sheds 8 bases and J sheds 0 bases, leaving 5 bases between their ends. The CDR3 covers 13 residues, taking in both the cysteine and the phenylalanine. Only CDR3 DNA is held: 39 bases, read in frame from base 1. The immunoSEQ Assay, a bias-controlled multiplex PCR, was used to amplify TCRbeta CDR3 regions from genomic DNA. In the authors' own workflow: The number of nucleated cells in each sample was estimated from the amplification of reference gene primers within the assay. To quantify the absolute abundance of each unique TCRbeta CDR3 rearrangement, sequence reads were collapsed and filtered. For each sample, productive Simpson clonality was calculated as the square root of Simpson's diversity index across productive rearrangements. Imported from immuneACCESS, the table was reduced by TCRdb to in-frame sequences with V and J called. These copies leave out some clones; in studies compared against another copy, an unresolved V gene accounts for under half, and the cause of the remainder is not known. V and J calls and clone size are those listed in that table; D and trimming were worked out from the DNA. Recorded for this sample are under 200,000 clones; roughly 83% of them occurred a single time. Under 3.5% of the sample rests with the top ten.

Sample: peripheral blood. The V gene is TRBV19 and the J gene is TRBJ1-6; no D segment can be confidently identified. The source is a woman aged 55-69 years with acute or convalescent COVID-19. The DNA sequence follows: TGTGCCAGTGGGAGCTCCTATAATTCACCCCTCCACTTT. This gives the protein CASGSSYNSPLHF.